This T cell receptor (beta chain) originates from a study of early T cells in non-severe SARS-CoV-2 infection. Turning to the study itself: It was bulk RNA from unsorted whole blood that was sequenced, and the chains were unpaired.

Each cDNA molecule carried a unique molecular identifier. One entry per CDR3 protein results from TCRdb running MiXCR on the 5' RACE reads. The table has 75,000 to 100,000 distinct CDR3 sequences, about 15% seen once; the top ten hold 4.5% to 7%. The ends lost 1 base at V and 6 bases at J; junction bases unmatched: 3. Germline CDR1 reads LNHNV; CDR2 reads YYDKDF (reference sequence). CDR3 length: 13 amino acids. In this sample, this clonotype turned up a few times. The V gene is TRBV15, the J gene TRBJ2-7; TRBD2 agrees at 7 bases. The TCR was taken from an adult who was a healthcare worker with PCR-confirmed SARS-CoV-2 infection or an uninfected control (not recorded which). Sequencing input: whole blood. The CDR3 reads CATSRGLAGEQYF. DNA of the CDR3: TGTGCCACCAGCAGAGGACTAGCTGGCGAGCAGTACTTC.